This T cell receptor (beta chain) originates from a study of response to subunit inactivated influenza vaccine. The count of this clonotype is one. TCRdb reprocessed the RT-PCR reads via MiXCR and lists one record per CDR3 protein. The data contain hundreds of thousands of distinct CDR3 sequences, around a sixth of them singletons. This TCR derives from a middle-aged man who received an inactivated influenza vaccine. This material consisted of PBMCs from blood, taken about 12 days after vaccination.

CDR3 in DNA: TGCAGTGCCACCGTGCGTGGGGCGGATACGCAGTATTTT. This encodes CSATVRGADTQYF. The genes are TRBV20-1 and TRBJ2-3; D may be TRBD1 (5 bases). From germline, CDR1 is DFQATT and CDR2 SNEGSKA (reference sequence). V was cut by 6 bases and J by 6 bases, with 16 bases left in between. This CDR3 comprises 13 residues.